Listed here are 18 T cell receptor beta chains from one sample, sequenced in a study of shared clonotypes between healthy human individuals. Using immunoSEQ multiplex PCR, the repertoire was profiled, and TCRdb retains in-frame clones only, with some absent. The sample contains about 2.4 million clones, over 85% of which appear only once. The sample taken for sequencing was naive CD4+ T cells sorted from blood. The subset: CD45RA+ positively selected. The receptors shown here come from a young man in good health.

The V and J genes are TRBV30 and TRBJ1-2; D gene unclear. CDR1 is GTSNPN and CDR2 is SVGIG in the germline V gene (reference sequence). The CDR3 runs to 11 residues. Trimming took 2 bases from V and 8 from J, leaving 9 bases between them. DNA for the CDR3: TGTGCCTGGAGTAAATACGGCGGCTACACCTTC. Translated, it gives CAWSKYGGYTF.

The rearrangement uses TRBV6-1 and TRBJ2-1, with 7 bases fitting TRBD2. The V gene end was trimmed by 7 bases and the J gene end by 1 base; junction bases not matched to a gene: 4. This CDR3 spans 14 amino acids. CDR1 MNHNS and CDR2 SASEGT come from the germline V gene. CDR3 DNA sequence: TGTGCCAGCATTCGGACTAGGTCCTACAATGAGCAGTTCTTC. Residues: CASIRTRSYNEQFF.

The rearrangement joins TRBV11-2 to TRBJ2-7, with 14 nucleotides matching TRBD2. Per germline, CDR1 SGHAT and CDR2 FQNNGV. V shed 5 bases, J shed 2 bases, and the junction held 5 bases outside the gene matches. CDR3 length equals 16 residues. CDR3 DNA: TGTGCCAGCAGCCTCCAGGGACTAGCGGGGGCCTACGAGCAGTACTTC. This codes for CASSLQGLAGAYEQYF.

The V call is TRBV14, the J call TRBJ2-1; a weak D match, TRBD1 (6 bases). This CDR3 has 15 amino acids. Trimming left V 6 bases short and J 9 bases short, with 21 bases between. Germline CDR1 is SGHDN and CDR2 is FVKESK. The CDR3 region is CASRESPGARGEQFF. CDR3 DNA sequence: TGTGCCAGCAGAGAAAGCCCAGGTGCCAGGGGTGAGCAGTTCTTC.

Only a few counts were recorded for this clone. J is TRBJ1-1 and V is TRBV2, with a tentative D call TRBD1 (6 bases). The CDR3 totals 14 residues. V lost 6 bases, J lost 2 bases, and 13 bases lay in between. The V gene's germline CDR1 is SNHLY and CDR2 FYNNEI. CDR3 bases: TGTGCCAGCAGGGTACAGGGTTTTAACACTGAAGCTTTCTTT. Residues: CASRVQGFNTEAFF.

In DNA form, the CDR3 reads TGTGCCAGCAGCTTAAGTAACAGAGGGGAGACCCAGTACTTC. Protein sequence: CASSLSNRGETQYF. This chain uses TRBV7-8 with TRBJ2-5; perhaps TRBD2 as D (5 bases). V was cut by 2 bases and J by 5 bases, with 12 bases left in between. In germline, CDR1 is SGHVS, CDR2 FQNEAQ. The CDR3 sequence is 14 residues long.

The genes are TRBV6-1 and TRBJ1-2, with 8 bases matching TRBD1. V shed 2 bases and J 3 bases; nucleotides not matched to a gene: 5. The CDR3 length is 15 residues. From germline, CDR1 is MNHNS and CDR2 SASEGT. CDR3 bases: TGTGCCAGCAGTGAAAATCCAGGGGGCGACTATGGCTACACCTTC. Translation gives CASSENPGGDYGYTF.

This clone is a singleton in its sample. The genes are TRBV5-1 and TRBJ2-3; 7 bases are shared with TRBD2. Germline lookup yields CDR1 SGHRS and CDR2 YFSETQ. This CDR3 has 14 amino acids. Trimming cost V 3 bases and J 2 bases; bases outside gene matches: 3. CDR3 loop: CASSWDYNTDTQYF. CDR3 DNA: TGCGCCAGCAGCTGGGACTACAACACAGATACGCAGTATTTT.

Remarks on this clone: The same CDR3 arises from other DNA sequences in this sample as well. The chain joins TRBV6-5 to TRBJ2-1; D not resolved. V lost 4 bases and J 6 bases, leaving 4 bases between the germline ends. The CDR3 runs to 11 residues. Germline loops: CDR1 MNHEY, CDR2 SVGAGI. The CDR3 sequence is CASSWGNEQFF. CDR3 bases: TGTGCCAGCAGTTGGGGCAATGAGCAGTTCTTC.

This rearrangement joins TRBV30 to TRBJ2-5; 9 nucleotides align to TRBD1. The J call is uncertain, as TRBJ2-7 better fits the DNA end. The CDR3 has 16 residues. The germline CDR1 and CDR2 sequences are GTSNPN and SVGIG (reference sequence). CDR3 DNA: TGTGCCTGGAGTGTATTGGGGACAGGGAAGTCCTACGAGCAGTACTTC. Its protein product is CAWSVLGTGKSYEQYF.

This chain connects TRBV30 to TRBJ1-2, with TRBD1 identical over 8 bases. Per the germline V gene, CDR1 is GTSNPN and CDR2 is SVGIG (reference sequence). Germline trimming cut 4 bases from V and 4 bases from J; bases unmatched to any gene: 8. CDR3 length: 14 residues. CDR3 nucleotide sequence: TGTGCCTGGACCCCGGGACAGGTGGCCTATGGCTACACCTTC. Its protein product is CAWTPGQVAYGYTF.

The chain recombines TRBV2 with TRBJ2-2, with D possibly being TRBD1 (6 bases). Germline V gives CDR1 SNHLY, CDR2 FYNNEI. The ends were cut back, 6 bases at V and 1 base at J, with 12 bases in the middle. CDR3 length: 15 amino acids. In DNA form, the CDR3 reads TGTGCCAGCAGCTACCGGGACAAGAACACCGGGGAGCTGTTTTTT. It codes for CASSYRDKNTGELFF.

This clone appeared once. The CDR3 loop reads CARSSTGRDEPYEQYF. CDR3 sequence (DNA): TGTGCCAGAAGCTCCACCGGTAGGGACGAACCCTACGAGCAGTACTTC. The V gene is TRBV5-3, the J gene TRBJ2-7; the D call may be TRBD1 or TRBD2 (5 bases each). TRBV5-3 is annotated as an ORF whose role is uncertain. V lost 3 bases to trimming and J lost 2 bases, with 18 bases between them. The CDR3 consists of 16 residues.

The chain couples TRBV5-6 to TRBJ1-1; no clear D. Trimming removed 4 bases from V and 8 bases from J, with 15 bases in between. The CDR3 spans 13 residues. Germline V CDR1 and CDR2: SGHDT, YYEEEE. The CDR3 nucleotides read TGTGCCAGCAGCGGATTCGGGAGGGTGGAAGCTTTCTTT. Translated, it gives CASSGFGRVEAFF.

The chain recombines TRBV5-1 with TRBJ1-3; D unresolved. Germline loops: CDR1 SGHRS, CDR2 YFSETQ. V was pared by 1 base and J by 1 base, with 15 bases between. This CDR3 comprises 17 residues. This CDR3 reads CASSLSEVSVSGNTIYF. The CDR3, as DNA: TGCGCCAGCAGCTTGTCGGAGGTGTCTGTGTCTGGAAACACCATATATTTT.

This chain joins TRBV1 and TRBJ1-2; no DNA check was done on the table's D call, TRBD1. TRBV1 is noted as a pseudogene. The CDR3 is 18 residues long. The CDR3 region has the DNA TGCACCAGCTCGGCAACGGGTGTGCAGGGGGCGCGTCACTATGGCTACACCTTC. Its translation is CTSSATGVQGARHYGYTF.

A word on this clone: Within the sample, other DNA sequences also encode this same CDR3. CDR3 region: CASSEVDGNTIYF. The CDR3 DNA follows: TGTGCCAGCAGTGAAGTGGACGGAAACACCATATATTTT. This chain connects TRBV6-1 to TRBJ1-3; D gene unclear. In germline, CDR1 is MNHNS, CDR2 SASEGT. Trimming pared 1 base from V and 4 bases from J, leaving 5 bases between. The CDR3 loop spans 13 amino acids.

This chain links TRBV2 with TRBJ2-1; D gene unclear. The CDR3 covers 15 residues. Germline V lookup: CDR1 SNHLY, CDR2 FYNNEI. V was clipped by 8 bases and J by 1 base, with 15 bases between them. The CDR3 here is CASGPGGRSYNEQFF. The CDR3 region has the DNA TGTGCCAGCGGCCCAGGCGGCCGGTCCTACAATGAGCAGTTCTTC.